Here is one T cell receptor (beta chain) with its context. This clonotype turned up a few times. Its target antigen remains unknown. No base qualities exist here, and no much larger clone lies one base off it. V was cut back by 1 base and J by 6 bases, leaving a gap of 10 bases between them. The germline V gene specifies SGHVS as CDR1 and FNYEAQ as CDR2. The CDR3 starts with the cysteine, ends with the phenylalanine, and has 13 residues. Solely the CDR3 DNA is kept, with 39 bases framed from the first base. The data are from a study of T cells after yellow fever vaccination (dated by TCRdb to between 2017 and 2020). For the wider study: The SMART-Seq v4 Ultra Low Input RNA kit was used to prepare libraries from fractions with low cell numbers. Bulk TCR alpha and beta repertoires were sequenced longitudinally to track T-cell clones before and after primary and booster YFV17D yellow fever vaccination. Blood was collected at multiple timepoints before and after primary and secondary immunization, and bulk PBMC replicates and cell subsets were isolated. Two healthy male donors made up the cohort, one aged 18 to 30 years and the other aged 30 to 40 years. Beyond this particular receptor, the publication reports: Computational filtering was required because FACS-sorted repertoires could contain abundant contaminating clonotypes from the bulk population. A small fraction of clonotypes showed up in both the CD4 and CD8 compartments, probably as a result of convergent recombination. After the booster, most of the clones that had expanded following primary vaccination were detected again (about 95% of CD4 and 80% to 90% of CD8), which suggests that memory was broadly maintained. Because the study included only a couple of donors, the extent to which the findings can be generalized is limited. The secondary T-cell response was weaker than the primary response but faster, peaking on day 5 instead of day 15.

The meaning of the sample's treatment or condition label: live attenuated yellow fever vaccine strain. PBMCs were isolated from peripheral blood using a standard Ficoll-Paque protocol. Dynabeads CD4 and CD8 positive selection kits were used to isolate CD4 and CD8 T-cell fractions. RNA was extracted with TriZol from bulk PBMCs, CD4 and CD8 fractions, and dextramer-positive and dextramer-negative fractions. TCR cDNA was synthesized by 5'RACE template switching, through which a universal primer site and unique molecular identifiers were introduced. Priming of cDNA synthesis was performed from both the TCR alpha and TCR beta constant segments. Libraries were amplified in two PCR steps, with sample barcodes and sequencing adapters added in the second step. Sequencing of libraries was done on Illumina HiSeq 2500 (2x100 bp) or NovaSeq (2x150 bp). As for the original processing: MIGEC was used to demultiplex reads and collapse the reads into UMI consensus sequences, and MiXCR was used for V(D)J alignment. Clonotypes responding to the vaccine were identified with edgeR on replicate PBMC samples, with the criteria of FDR below 0.01 and a log2 fold change above 5 up to day 15. Bulk clonotypes were assigned CD4 or CD8 identity according to which sequenced CD4 or CD8 repertoire held them at higher abundance. TCRdb reran the public reads through fastp at Q25 and MiXCR, keeping productive beta chains. A single entry per CDR3 protein holds the most common genes and DNA from its merged rows. In this record, the V and J calls reflect TCRdb's handling and not the investigators' own analysis. The sample table shows 200,000 to 300,000 distinct CDR3 sequences, and about 7% are seen once. The top ten clonotypes cover 0.85% of the sample.

This receptor chain uses TRBV7-6 and TRBJ2-7, with no D gene named confidently. The starting material was CD4+ T cells sorted from PBMCs, obtained 15 days after the yellow fever booster vaccination. The receptor comes from a young man who received the YFV17D yellow fever vaccine. In nucleotide form, the sequence is TGTGCCAGCAGCTTAGAGGGTGCTAGCGAGCAGTACTTC. Protein translation: CASSLEGASEQYF. Where the CDR3 stops, the reference TRBV7-6 and TRBJ2-7 genes take over; the full variable domain is GAGVSQSPRYKVTKRGQDVALRCDPISGHVSLYWYRQALGQGPEFLTYFNYEAQQDKSGLPNDRFSAERPEGSISTLTIQRTEQRDSAMYRCASSLEGASEQYFGPGTRLTVT.